These T cell receptor beta chains were read from a single sample in a study of T-cell memory formation after mild COVID-19. TCRdb reanalysed the 5' RACE reads using MiXCR and keeps one entry per CDR3 protein. The sample carries about 620,000 distinct CDR3 sequences, roughly 18% recorded once. Sequencing used PBMCs or a T cell subset sorted from them (not recorded which). These receptors came from an adult woman who had mild COVID-19 (a few samples of this study predate the infection). Cell type and time point are not known. The CDR3 runs from the conserved cysteine through the conserved F or W. A D gene is named only where the DNA matches it firmly. Clone size, where shown, is once, few, many, or a class for clones that have expanded.

j_call clone_size v_call d_call cdr3_length cdr3_nt cdr3_aa
TRBJ2-1 many TRBV20-1 TRBD1 15 TGCAGTGCTAAGTTAGACAGGGCTGTTTCGAATGAGCAGTTCTTC CSAKLDRAVSNEQFF
TRBJ2-1 - TRBV6-6 TRBD2 15 TGTGCCAGCAGTTATTCGCGGCGGGGGGACAATGAGCAGTTCTTC CASSYSRRGDNEQFF
TRBJ2-7 - TRBV4-2 - 16 TGTGCCAGCAGCCAAGATCATCGGGGCAGGGCCTACGAGCAGTACTTC CASSQDHRGRAYEQYF
TRBJ1-5 few TRBV5-1 - 15 TGCGCCAGCAGCTTGGGGGATGGCCGGGGACAGCCCCAGCATTTT CASSLGDGRGQPQHF
TRBJ2-7 many TRBV12-3/TRBV12-4 - 12 TGTGCCAGCAGCCGGGACCACTACGAGCAGTACTTC CASSRDHYEQYF
TRBJ1-1 once TRBV29-1 TRBD1 13 TGCAGCGTTGGACAGGGTTTTAACACTGAAGCTTTCTTT CSVGQGFNTEAFF
TRBJ1-5 few TRBV29-1 - 14 TGCAGCGTCTCGGGGGGCCCGAGCAATCAGCCCCAGCATTTT CSVSGGPSNQPQHF
TRBJ1-4 few TRBV12-3/TRBV12-4 - 17 TGTGCCAGCTCATTTCTGGCAGGACCTGCAACTAATGAAAAACTGTTTTTT CASSFLAGPATNEKLFF
TRBJ2-2 few TRBV7-9 - 14 TGTGCCAGCAGCTTAGCGCATTCTACCGGGGAGCTGTTTTTT CASSLAHSTGELFF
TRBJ2-3 - TRBV5-1 TRBD2 17 TGCGCCAGCAAACTTCCGGGACTAGCCGACGGCACAGATACGCAGTATTTT CASKLPGLADGTDTQYF
TRBJ2-1 - TRBV9 - 13 TGTGCCAGCAGCGTGGACATCGAGAGTGAGCAGTTCTTC CASSVDIESEQFF
TRBJ1-2 few TRBV7-9 - 13 TGTGCCAGCAGAGATTCCGGGAGCTATGGCTACACCTTC CASRDSGSYGYTF
TRBJ2-5 - TRBV7-2 TRBD2 16 TGTGCCAGCAGCTTAATTGCGGGGGGGCTTCCAGAGACCCAGTACTTC CASSLIAGGLPETQYF
TRBJ1-1 few TRBV5-1 TRBD1 18 TGCGCCAGCAGCTTGGGGCCCCGGGACAGGGCCCAGGGGACTGAAGCTTTCTTT CASSLGPRDRAQGTEAFF
TRBJ2-7 - TRBV20-1 TRBD1 13 TGCAGTGCTGGACCGGGACAGGTCTACGAGCAGTACTTC CSAGPGQVYEQYF
TRBJ2-3 - TRBV12-3/TRBV12-4 TRBD2 15 TGTGCCAGCAGGGCCGGGACTAGTGGCACAGATACGCAGTATTTT CASRAGTSGTDTQYF
TRBJ1-1 - TRBV20-1 TRBD1 13 TGCGCGGGGGGCCGACAGGGGCGGACTGAAGCTTTCTTT CAGGRQGRTEAFF
TRBJ2-7 few TRBV18 - 14 TGTGCCAGCTCACCGGAACAGGGCGCCTACGAGCAGTACTTC CASSPEQGAYEQYF
TRBJ1-1 few TRBV5-1 - 14 TGCGCCAGCAGCTTTGGACGTCAGATCCCTGAAGCTTTCTTT CASSFGRQIPEAFF
TRBJ1-2 few TRBV29-1 - 8 TGCAGCGTGGAGGGGAATACCTTC CSVEGNTF
TRBJ2-6 - TRBV7-9 - 15 TGTGCCAGCAGCTTAGTCGTCTCTGGGGCCAACGTCCTGACTTTC CASSLVVSGANVLTF
TRBJ2-1 - TRBV7-9 TRBD2 15 TGTGCCAGCAGCCTTAGCGGGGATCGCTACAATGAGCAGTTCTTC CASSLSGDRYNEQFF
TRBJ2-1 many TRBV29-1 - 12 TGCAGCGTCGAGCGGTTAAACAATGAGCAGTTCTTC CSVERLNNEQFF
TRBJ2-3 - TRBV29-1 - 14 TGCAGCGTTGGGGCAGCGGGTAGCACAGATACGCAGTATTTT CSVGAAGSTDTQYF
TRBJ2-1 few TRBV4-3 TRBD2 17 TGCGCCAGCAGCCAAGGAAACGGCGGGAGCTCCTACAATGAGCAGTTCTTC CASSQGNGGSSYNEQFF
TRBJ2-7 many TRBV5-1 - 15 TGCGCCAGCAGCTTGGCTTCCGGGGATACCTACGAGCAGTACTTC CASSLASGDTYEQYF
TRBJ1-1 - TRBV7-2 - 14 TGTGCCAGCAGCTTACAGACACCGAACACTGAAGCTTTCTTT CASSLQTPNTEAFF
TRBJ2-6 - TRBV20-1 - 15 TGCAGTGCTAGAGATCGCAGGGCTGGGGCCAACGTCCTGACTTTC CSARDRRAGANVLTF
TRBJ2-7 few TRBV24-1 - 15 TGTGCCACCAGTGACCCCAAGGAGGGCCTCTACGAGCAGTACTTC CATSDPKEGLYEQYF
TRBJ2-7 few TRBV20-1 TRBD2 16 TGCAGTGCTATTAACCCGGAGCGGGGGCGCGGGAACGAGCAGTACTTC CSAINPERGRGNEQYF
TRBJ2-7 few TRBV7-2 - 15 TGTGCCAGCAGCTCGCGAGGGTTGGTATCCTACGAGCAGTACTTC CASSSRGLVSYEQYF
TRBJ2-1 few TRBV9 - 14 TGTGCCAGCAGCGTTGGGCGGCGCGGGGATGAGCAGTTCTTC CASSVGRRGDEQFF
TRBJ1-2 - TRBV12-3/TRBV12-4 TRBD1 13 TGTGCCAGCAGTTGGCAGGGGGGCTATGGCTACACCTTC CASSWQGGYGYTF
TRBJ1-1 few TRBV24-1 TRBD1 13 TGTGCCACCCAATCCGGGACAGGTTTCGAAGCTTTCTTT CATQSGTGFEAFF
TRBJ2-5 - TRBV3-1 TRBD2 17 TGTGCCAGCAGCCAAGAAGGATTAGCGGGTCCTGGGGAGACCCAGTACTTC CASSQEGLAGPGETQYF
TRBJ2-3 - TRBV14 - 11 TGTGCCAGCAGCCACGGAATAACGCAGTATTTT CASSHGITQYF
TRBJ1-1 - TRBV20-1 - 13 TGCAGTGCTAGGGGCCTGTCGAACACTGAAGCTTTCTTT CSARGLSNTEAFF
TRBJ2-1 many TRBV20-1 - 13 TGCAGTGCTAGAGATAGTAGCGTACCCGAGCAGTTCTTC CSARDSSVPEQFF
TRBJ1-1 many TRBV29-1 - 17 TGCAGCGTTGAAGAACGAAGGCGGGGGACGATGAACACTGAAGCTTTCTTT CSVEERRRGTMNTEAFF
TRBJ2-1 - TRBV7-2 TRBD2 15 TGTGCCAGCAGCTCGAGGACTAGCGGGGATAGTGAGCAGTTCTTC CASSSRTSGDSEQFF
TRBJ1-1 few TRBV24-1 - 14 TGTGCCACCAGTGATTTCGCGGAGGACGGGAAAGCTTTCTTT CATSDFAEDGKAFF
TRBJ2-1 - TRBV20-1 TRBD1 15 TGCAGTGCTTGGGCTAGGGACAGGGCCTACAATGAGCAGTTCTTC CSAWARDRAYNEQFF
TRBJ2-3 few TRBV6-5 TRBD2 16 TGTGCCAGCAGCCCACCGGGGGGGGGGGGAAAAGATACGCAGTATTTT CASSPPGGGGKDTQYF
TRBJ2-2 - TRBV29-1 - 13 TGCAGCGTTGAAGTAGGAGACACCGGGGAGCTGTTTTTT CSVEVGDTGELFF
TRBJ1-5 - TRBV6-6 - 14 TGTGCCAGCAGTTATAGCGGTAGCAATCAGCCCCAGCATTTT CASSYSGSNQPQHF
TRBJ2-1 many TRBV5-4 - 15 TGTGCCAGCAGCTTGGGCCAGGGAGGCTGGAATGAGCAGTTCTTC CASSLGQGGWNEQFF
TRBJ2-3 - TRBV10-3 TRBD2 15 TGTGCCATCAGTGCCAGCGGGGGGGACCGTGGTACGCAGTATTTT CAISASGGDRGTQYF
TRBJ2-2 - TRBV4-3 TRBD2 17 TGCGCCAGCAGCCAATCACTGACCGGGAGGATCACCGGGGAGCTGTTTTTT CASSQSLTGRITGELFF
TRBJ2-5 many TRBV5-8 TRBD1 14 TGTGCCAGCAGTTTTGGGACAGCTCAAGAGACCCAGTACTTC CASSFGTAQETQYF
TRBJ2-2 - TRBV12-3/TRBV12-4 - 16 TGTGCCAGCAGCTTTTACACTGGATCGAACACCGGGGAGCTGTTTTTT CASSFYTGSNTGELFF